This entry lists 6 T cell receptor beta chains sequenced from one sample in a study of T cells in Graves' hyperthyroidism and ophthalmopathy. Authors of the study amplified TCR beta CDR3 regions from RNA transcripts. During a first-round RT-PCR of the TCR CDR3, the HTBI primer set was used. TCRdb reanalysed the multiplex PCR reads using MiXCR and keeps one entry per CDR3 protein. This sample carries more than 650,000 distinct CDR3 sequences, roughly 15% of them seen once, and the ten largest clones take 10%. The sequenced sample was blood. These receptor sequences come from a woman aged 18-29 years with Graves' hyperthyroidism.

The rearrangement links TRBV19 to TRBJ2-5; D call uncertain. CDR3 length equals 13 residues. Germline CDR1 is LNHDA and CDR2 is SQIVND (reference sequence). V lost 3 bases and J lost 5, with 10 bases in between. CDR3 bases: TGTGCCAGTAGTATTGGGGTGCGGGAGACCCAGTACTTC. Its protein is CASSIGVRETQYF. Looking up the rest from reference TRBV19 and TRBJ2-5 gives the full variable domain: DGGITQSPKYLFRKEGQNVTLSCEQNLNHDAMYWYRQDPGQGLRLIYYSQIVNDFQKGDIAEGYSVSREKKESFPLTVTSAQKNPTAFYLCASSIGVRETQYFGPGTRLLVL.

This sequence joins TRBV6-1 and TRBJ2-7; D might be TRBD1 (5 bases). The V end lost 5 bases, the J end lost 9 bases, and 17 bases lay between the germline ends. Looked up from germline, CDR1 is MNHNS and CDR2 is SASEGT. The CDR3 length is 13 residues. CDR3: CASSIPTWGGQYF. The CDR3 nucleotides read TGTGCCAGCAGTATCCCCACCTGGGGCGGGCAGTACTTC.

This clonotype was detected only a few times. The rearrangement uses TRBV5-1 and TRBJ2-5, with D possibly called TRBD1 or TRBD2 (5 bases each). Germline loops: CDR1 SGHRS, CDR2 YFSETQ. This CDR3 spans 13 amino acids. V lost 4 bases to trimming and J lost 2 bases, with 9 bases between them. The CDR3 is CASSRGGQETQYF. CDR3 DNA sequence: TGCGCCAGCAGCCGGGGCGGTCAAGAGACCCAGTACTTC.

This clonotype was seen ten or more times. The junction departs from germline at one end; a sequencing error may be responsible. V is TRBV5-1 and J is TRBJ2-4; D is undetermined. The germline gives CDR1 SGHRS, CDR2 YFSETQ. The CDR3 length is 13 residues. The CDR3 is CASSDLAKNIQYF. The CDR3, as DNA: TGTGCCAGCTCTGATTTAGCCAAAAACATTCAGTACTTC. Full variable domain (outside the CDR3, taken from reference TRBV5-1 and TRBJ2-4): KAGVTQTPRYLIKTRGQQVTLSCSPISGHRSVSWYQQTPGQGLQFLFEYFSETQRNKGNFPGRFSGRQFSNSRSEMNVSTLELGDSALYLCASSDLAKNIQYFGAGTRLSVL.

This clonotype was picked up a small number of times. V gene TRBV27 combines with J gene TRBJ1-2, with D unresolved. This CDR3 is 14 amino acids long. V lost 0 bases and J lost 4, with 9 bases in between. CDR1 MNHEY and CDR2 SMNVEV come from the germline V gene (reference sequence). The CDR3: CASSLSVGVYGYTF. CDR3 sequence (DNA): TGTGCCAGCAGTTTATCGGTCGGGGTCTATGGCTACACCTTC.

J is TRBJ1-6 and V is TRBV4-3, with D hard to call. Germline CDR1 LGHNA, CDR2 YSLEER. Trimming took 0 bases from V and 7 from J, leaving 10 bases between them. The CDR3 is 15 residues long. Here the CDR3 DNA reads TGCGCCAGCAGCCAAGATAGCGCCTCCAATTCACCCCTCCACTTT. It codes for CASSQDSASNSPLHF.